The T cell receptor (beta chain) under discussion was sequenced for a study of CD8 T cells in Susac syndrome (dated by TCRdb to between 2019 and 2020). With regard to the full study: Of the Susac syndrome patients who were sequenced, more than 5 had clinically active disease and about eight were in clinical remission. At blood withdrawal, Susac syndrome patients were therapy-naive, treated with corticosteroids (with IVIg additionally given to some), or treated with IVIg alone. Whether CD8+ T cell activation and differentiation in Susac syndrome was antigen driven was tested using repertoire sequencing.

RNA was extracted using the RNeasy kit, and about 0.5 to 1 microgram was reverse transcribed with random hexamers. The immunoSEQ multiplex PCR assay, which covers 54 Vbeta and 13 Jbeta segments, was used to amplify TCR beta CDR3 regions. To correct PCR amplification bias, a synthetic template baseline was used for both primer optimization and computational correction. The original methods were these. Reads were annotated to V, D and J genes according to IMGT and were analyzed with immunoSEQ Analyzer, with only productive sequences retained. To calculate clonality, Shannon entropy was normalized by log2 of the number of productive unique sequences and then subtracted from one. For each patient and control, public and private clones were evaluated within the 100 most prevalent clones. Clones were defined as Susac-specific if absent from the healthy and MS cohorts, from some 1,000 published viral clones and from other ImmuneACCESS disease sequences. TCRdb cleaned the public reads at Q25 with fastp, built clones with MiXCR and kept in-frame beta chains. Identical CDR3 protein sequences are pooled into one entry, listed with their most common genes and DNA. The authors' filters were not applied to this entry. The sample profile shows under 200,000 distinct CDR3 sequences; roughly 90% of them were found once. Jointly, the top ten make up approximately 0.09% of the sample.

High-throughput TCR beta sequencing profiled peripheral blood CD8+ and CD4+ T cells from healthy donors, Susac syndrome patients and multiple sclerosis patients. Recently defined diagnostic criteria for definite or probable disease were met by the Susac syndrome patients. Bulk CD8+ and CD4+ T cells were purified by magnetic negative isolation, whereas CD8+ TEMRA cells were enriched by FACS. Blood was collected in EDTA tubes and processed within 24 hours, with PBMCs isolated through density gradient centrifugation. PBMCs destined for TCR sequencing were cryopreserved in liquid nitrogen and later thawed in a 37 °C water bath. A purity of at least 90% was achieved for sorted or isolated CD4+, CD8+ and CD8+ TEMRA cells. To note about this clonotype: The antigen it recognizes is unknown. No base quality information exists; no much larger clone differs at one position.

Study-level results and caveats: No clonal expansion was detected in the CD4+ T cell repertoire of Susac syndrome patients. The number of individuals in the TCR sequencing and HLA analysis was recognized as being relatively small.

The source of this sequence is a human donor with Susac syndrome. Material for sequencing was CD4+ T cells from PBMCs.

The CDR3 loop reads CASSSGDRSNSYNSPLHF. The DNA sequence is as follows: TGCGCCAGCAGTAGTGGTGACAGGTCGAACTCCTATAATTCACCCCTCCACTTT. The chain is encoded by TRBV5-1 joined to TRBJ1-6, with a weak D call of TRBD1 (6 bases match). V is clipped by 5 bases and J by 0 bases, and the sequence between their germline boundaries is 18 bases long. CDR1 and CDR2 are read off the germline V gene as SGHRS and YFSETQ. Spanning cysteine to phenylalanine, the CDR3 consists of 18 amino acids. The read is trimmed to its CDR3 DNA, 54 bases read in frame from base 1.